The clone carrying this TCR beta chain appeared many times. Its antigen is unidentified. Thyroid surgery took place with no prior treatment in any patient. The CDR3 is 12 amino acids. Germline V gives CDR1 DFQATT, CDR2 SNEGSKA (reference sequence). Trimming took 6 bases from V and 2 from J, leaving 10 bases between them. As handled by the study authors: Differences in CDR3 between clinicopathological groups were drawn on to build a classifier intended to discriminate distant-metastatic papillary thyroid cancer patients. TCRdb called clones again from the PCR reads with MiXCR. The V and J calls reflect TCRdb's pipeline rather than the authors' work. The profile shows 6,500 to 9,000 clones, 20% to 30% of them singletons. This specimen belongs to a study of metastatic and nonmetastatic thyroid tumors. Study context: Repertoires of blood and of tissue (tumor or nodule) from malignant and benign thyroid patients were compared. General study points: For both blood and tumor, malignant thyroid tumors reportedly showed significantly higher TCR beta diversity than benign nodules did.

The TCR originated in a female donor with papillary thyroid cancer or a benign thyroid nodule (not recorded which). Some clones in this sample may be carry-over from other donors' samples. Sequencing input: adjacent normal tissue. The rearrangement links TRBV20-1 to TRBJ2-5; tentatively, D is TRBD2 (5 bases). The CDR3 spells CSATDLQETQYF. The CDR3, as DNA: TGCAGTGCGACGGACTTACAAGAGACCCAGTACTTC.